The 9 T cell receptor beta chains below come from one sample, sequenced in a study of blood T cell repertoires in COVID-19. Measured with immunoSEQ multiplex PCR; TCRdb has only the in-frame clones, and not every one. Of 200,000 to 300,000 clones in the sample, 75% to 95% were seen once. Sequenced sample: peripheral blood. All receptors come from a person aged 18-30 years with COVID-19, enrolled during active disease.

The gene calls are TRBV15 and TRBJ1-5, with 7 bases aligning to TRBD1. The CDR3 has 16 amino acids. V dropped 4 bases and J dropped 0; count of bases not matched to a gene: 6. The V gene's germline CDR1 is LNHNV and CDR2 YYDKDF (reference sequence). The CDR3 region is CATSKGQLNSNQPQHF. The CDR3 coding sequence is TGTGCCACCAGCAAGGGACAGCTAAATAGCAATCAGCCCCAGCATTTT. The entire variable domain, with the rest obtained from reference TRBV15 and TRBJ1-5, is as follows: DAMVIQNPRYQVTQFGKPVTLSCSQTLNHNVMYWYQQKSSQAPKLLFHYYDKDFNNEADTPDNFQSRRPNTSFCFLDIRSPGLGDTAMYLCATSKGQLNSNQPQHFGDGTRLSIL.

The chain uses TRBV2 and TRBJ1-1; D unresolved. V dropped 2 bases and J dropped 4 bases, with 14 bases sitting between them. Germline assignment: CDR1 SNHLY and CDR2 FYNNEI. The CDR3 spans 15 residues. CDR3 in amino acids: CASSETRGVSTEAFF. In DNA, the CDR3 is TGTGCCAGCAGTGAAACCCGGGGTGTGAGCACTGAAGCTTTCTTT.

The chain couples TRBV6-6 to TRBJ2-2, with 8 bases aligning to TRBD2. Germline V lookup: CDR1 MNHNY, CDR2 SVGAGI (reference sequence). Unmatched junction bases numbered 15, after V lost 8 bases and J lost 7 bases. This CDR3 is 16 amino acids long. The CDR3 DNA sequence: TGTGCCAGCCGTCCGTCGGGGACTAGAGAAGACGGGGAGCTGTTTTTT. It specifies CASRPSGTREDGELFF.

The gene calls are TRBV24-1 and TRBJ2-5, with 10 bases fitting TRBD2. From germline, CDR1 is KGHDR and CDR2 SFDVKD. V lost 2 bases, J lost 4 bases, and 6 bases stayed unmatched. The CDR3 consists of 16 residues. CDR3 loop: CATSDSIAGGVETQYF. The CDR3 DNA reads TGTGCCACCAGTGATTCTATAGCGGGAGGCGTAGAGACCCAGTACTTC.

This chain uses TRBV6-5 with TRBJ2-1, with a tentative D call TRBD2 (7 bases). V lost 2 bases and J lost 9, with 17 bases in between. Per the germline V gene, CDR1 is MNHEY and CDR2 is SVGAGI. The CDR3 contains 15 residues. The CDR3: CASSYLTTRGGEQFF. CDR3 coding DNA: TGTGCCAGCAGTTACCTTACAACGAGGGGGGGTGAGCAGTTCTTC.

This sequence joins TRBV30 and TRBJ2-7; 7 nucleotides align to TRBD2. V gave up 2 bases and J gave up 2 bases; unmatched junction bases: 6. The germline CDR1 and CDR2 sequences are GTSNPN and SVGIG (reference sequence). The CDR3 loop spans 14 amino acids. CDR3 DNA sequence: TGTGCCTGGAGTTTTGAGGGAGGGGCCTACGAGCAGTACTTC. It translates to CAWSFEGGAYEQYF.

CDR3 region: CASSHLAGRAGVVHEQYF. CDR3 in DNA: TGTGCCAGCAGCCACCTAGCTGGTAGAGCGGGAGTGGTCCACGAGCAGTACTTC. The genes are TRBV14 and TRBJ2-7; 8 bases are a match to TRBD2. CDR1 and CDR2 (germline): SGHDN, FVKESK. This CDR3 contains 18 residues. With V trimmed by 3 bases and J by 5 bases, 18 bases remained unmatched.

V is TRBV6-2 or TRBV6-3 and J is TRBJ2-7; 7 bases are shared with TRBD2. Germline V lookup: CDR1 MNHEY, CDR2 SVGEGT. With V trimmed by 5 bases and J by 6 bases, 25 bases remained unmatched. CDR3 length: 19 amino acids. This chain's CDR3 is CASSPSDPVWRELKIEQYF. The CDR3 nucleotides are TGTGCCAGCAGTCCCTCAGATCCCGTCTGGCGGGAGCTTAAGATCGAGCAGTACTTC.

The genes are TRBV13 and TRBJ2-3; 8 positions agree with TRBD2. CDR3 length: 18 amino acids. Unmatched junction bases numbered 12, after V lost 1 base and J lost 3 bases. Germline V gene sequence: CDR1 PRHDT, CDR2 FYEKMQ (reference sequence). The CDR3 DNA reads TGTGCCAGCAGCTTAGATTTTACGAGCGGGAGACCGACAGATACGCAGTATTTT. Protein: CASSLDFTSGRPTDTQYF.